This entry is about one T cell receptor (beta chain). Its specificity is unknown. It was CD45RO-negative cells, positively selected for CCR7, that made up naive CD8 cells, with terminally differentiated effector memory CD45RA+ cells excluded. The data are from a study of shared clonotypes between healthy human individuals. Study information: Each donor contributed plates that comprised three CD4 naive, three CD4 memory, two CD8 naive and one CD8 memory.

The protocol was immunoSEQ multiplex PCR, while the TCRdb copy is restricted to in-frame clones and leaves out a portion. Seen here are about 2.1 million clones, about 93% observed once, and the top ten hold 1.5% to 2%. Study-wide points: Richness estimates generally favored naive over memory subsets.

Sequencing used naive CD8+ T cells from PBMCs. The TCR originated in a man between 18 and 29 years old in good health. Some clones in this sample may be carry-over from other donors' samples.

This CDR3 is CASSYLGKLWEQYF. In DNA, the CDR3 is TGTGCCAGCAGTTATCTCGGGAAACTATGGGAGCAGTACTTC. The rearrangement joins TRBV6-5 to TRBJ2-7, with D perhaps matching TRBD2 (5 bases). CDR3 length equals 14 residues. Per the germline V gene, CDR1 is MNHEY and CDR2 is SVGAGI. The V end was cut by 3 bases, the J end by 7 bases, with 16 bases between.